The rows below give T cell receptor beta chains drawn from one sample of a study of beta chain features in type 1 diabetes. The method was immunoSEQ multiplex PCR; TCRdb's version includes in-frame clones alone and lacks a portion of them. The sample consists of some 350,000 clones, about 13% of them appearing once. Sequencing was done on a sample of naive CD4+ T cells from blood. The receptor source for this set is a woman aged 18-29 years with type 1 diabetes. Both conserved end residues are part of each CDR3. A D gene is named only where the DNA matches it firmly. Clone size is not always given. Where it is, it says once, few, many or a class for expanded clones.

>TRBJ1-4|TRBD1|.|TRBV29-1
CSVTGDNEKLFF
TGCAGCGTCACAGGGGATAATGAAAAACTGTTTTTT
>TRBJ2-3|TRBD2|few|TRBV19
CASSILSGASTDTQYF
TGTGCCAGTAGTATCCTTAGCGGGGCTAGCACAGATACGCAGTATTTT
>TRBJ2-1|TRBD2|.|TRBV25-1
CASSESGTSTNEQFF
TGTGCCAGCAGTGAATCGGGGACTAGCACCAATGAGCAGTTCTTC
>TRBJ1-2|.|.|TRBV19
CASSTLQGNYGYTF
TGTGCCAGTAGTACCTTACAGGGAAACTATGGCTACACCTTC
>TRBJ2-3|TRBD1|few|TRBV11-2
CASSQGAVSTDTQYF
TGTGCCAGCAGCCAGGGGGCAGTTAGCACAGATACGCAGTATTTT
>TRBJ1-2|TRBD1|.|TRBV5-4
CASRRGQGNANYGYTF
TGTGCCAGCAGACGGGGACAGGGGAACGCTAACTATGGCTACACCTTC
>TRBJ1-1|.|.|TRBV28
CASTPAGALGTEAFF
TGTGCCAGCACCCCGGCTGGGGCCCTGGGAACTGAAGCTTTCTTT
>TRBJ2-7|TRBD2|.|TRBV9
CASSVGTSRTYEQYF
TGTGCCAGCAGCGTAGGGACTAGCAGAACCTACGAGCAGTACTTC
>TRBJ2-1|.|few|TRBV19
CASSAGGLGQNYNEQFF
TGTGCCAGTAGTGCCGGCGGACTTGGCCAAAATTACAATGAGCAGTTCTTC
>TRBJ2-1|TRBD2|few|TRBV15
CATSVGLADGEQFF
TGTGCCACCAGCGTGGGACTAGCGGACGGGGAGCAGTTCTTC
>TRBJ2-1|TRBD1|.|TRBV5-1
CASSKRTGLVLNEQFF
TGCGCCAGCAGTAAACGGACAGGGTTGGTATTAAATGAGCAGTTCTTC
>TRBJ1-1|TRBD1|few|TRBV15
CATSSITGGGTEAFF
TGTGCCACCAGCAGCATAACAGGGGGAGGCACTGAAGCTTTCTTT
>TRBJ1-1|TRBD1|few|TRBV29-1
CSANADRVTEAFF
TGCAGCGCCAACGCCGACAGGGTCACTGAAGCTTTCTTT
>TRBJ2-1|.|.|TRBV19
CASRPQGSSYNEQFF
TGTGCCAGTAGGCCTCAGGGTAGCTCCTACAATGAGCAGTTCTTC
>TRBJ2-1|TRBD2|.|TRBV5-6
CASNGLAGVNNEQFF
TGTGCCAGCAACGGACTAGCGGGAGTCAACAATGAGCAGTTCTTC
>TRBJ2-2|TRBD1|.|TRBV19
CASSILQGANTGELFF
TGTGCCAGTAGTATACTTCAGGGGGCGAACACCGGGGAGCTGTTTTTT
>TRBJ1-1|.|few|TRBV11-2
CASLDTDTEAFF
TGTGCCAGCTTGGACACAGACACTGAAGCTTTCTTT
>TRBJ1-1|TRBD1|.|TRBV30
CARGQSNTEAFF
TGTGCCCGGGGACAGTCGAACACTGAAGCTTTCTTT
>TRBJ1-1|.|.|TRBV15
CATSRDLGPETEAFF
TGTGCCACCAGCAGAGATTTGGGGCCTGAGACTGAAGCTTTCTTT
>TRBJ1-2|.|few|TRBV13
CASHRAPTIGGGNYGYTF
TGTGCCAGCCACCGCGCGCCAACCATCGGTGGGGGGAACTATGGCTACACCTTC
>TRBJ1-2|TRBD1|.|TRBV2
CASTQQGTYGYTF
TGTGCCAGCACCCAACAGGGGACCTATGGCTACACCTTC
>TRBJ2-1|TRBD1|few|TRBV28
CASSSPGQGYNEQFF
TGTGCCAGCAGTTCCCCGGGACAGGGTTACAATGAGCAGTTCTTC
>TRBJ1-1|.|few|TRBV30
CAWSVLTNTEAFF
TGTGCCTGGAGTGTACTAACGAACACTGAAGCTTTCTTT
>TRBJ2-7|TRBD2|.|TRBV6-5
CASSYSRGSGGYEQYF
TGTGCCAGCAGTTACTCCCGAGGCAGCGGGGGCTACGAGCAGTACTTC
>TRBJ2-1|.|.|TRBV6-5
CASAANWNEQFF
TGTGCCAGCGCGGCTAACTGGAATGAGCAGTTCTTC
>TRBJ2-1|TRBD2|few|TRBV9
CASSSRGRGPGGSEQFF
TGTGCCAGCAGCTCGAGAGGTCGAGGTCCGGGGGGGAGTGAGCAGTTCTTC
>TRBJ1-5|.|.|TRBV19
CASKDSYQPQHF
TGTGCCAGTAAGGACAGCTATCAGCCCCAGCATTTT
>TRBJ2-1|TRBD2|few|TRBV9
CASSIGTSGNNEQFF
TGTGCCAGCAGCATTGGGACTAGCGGCAACAATGAGCAGTTCTTC
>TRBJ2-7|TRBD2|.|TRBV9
CASSETGTSGMGEQYF
TGTGCCAGCAGTGAAACCGGGACTAGCGGGATGGGTGAGCAGTACTTC
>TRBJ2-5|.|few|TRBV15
CATSRGGGLSQETQYF
TGTGCCACCAGCAGAGGCGGGGGCCTAAGTCAAGAGACCCAGTACTTC
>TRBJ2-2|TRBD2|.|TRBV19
CASSPRTSGSWKTGELFF
TGTGCCAGTAGTCCGCGGACTAGCGGGAGTTGGAAAACCGGGGAGCTGTTTTTT
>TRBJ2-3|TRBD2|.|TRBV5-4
CASSLGLHTSGFPDTQYF
TGTGCCAGCAGCTTGGGTCTTCATACTAGCGGGTTCCCAGATACGCAGTATTTT
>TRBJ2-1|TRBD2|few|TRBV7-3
CASSLRAGEINEQFF
TGTGCCAGCAGCTTACGGGCGGGAGAGATCAATGAGCAGTTCTTC
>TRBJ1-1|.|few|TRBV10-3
CAISERGGADTEAFF
TGTGCCATCAGTGAGCGAGGGGGTGCGGACACTGAAGCTTTCTTT
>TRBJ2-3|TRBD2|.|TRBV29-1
CSAGDRRTSGGGTDTQYF
TGCAGCGCCGGGGACCGACGGACTAGCGGGGGGGGCACAGATACGCAGTATTTT
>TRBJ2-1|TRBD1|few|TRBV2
CASSRLRTGWNEQFF
TGTGCCAGCAGTCGCCTCCGGACAGGGTGGAATGAGCAGTTCTTC
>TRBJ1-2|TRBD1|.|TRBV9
CASSRDRGNYGYTF
TGTGCCAGCAGCCGGGACAGGGGGAACTATGGCTACACCTTC
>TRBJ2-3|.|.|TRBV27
CASSRGLHTDTQYF
TGTGCCAGCTCTCGAGGCTTACACACAGATACGCAGTATTTT
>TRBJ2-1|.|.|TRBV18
CASSPRTNNEQFF
TGTGCCAGCTCACCGAGGACTAACAATGAGCAGTTCTTC
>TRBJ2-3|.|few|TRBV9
CASSRGWPTSTDTQYF
TGTGCCAGCAGCCGGGGGTGGCCTACTAGCACAGATACGCAGTATTTT
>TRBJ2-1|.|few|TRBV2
CASRARGSSYNEQFF
TGTGCCAGCAGGGCCCGAGGTAGCTCCTACAATGAGCAGTTCTTC
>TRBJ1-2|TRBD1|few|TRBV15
CATSSRQGEGVGYTF
TGTGCCACCAGCTCACGACAGGGTGAGGGAGTTGGCTACACCTTC
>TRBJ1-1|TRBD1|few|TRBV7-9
CASSLGQGFTEAFF
TGTGCCAGCAGCTTAGGACAGGGGTTCACTGAAGCTTTCTTT
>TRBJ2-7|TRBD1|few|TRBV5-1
CASSLRQGADEQYF
TGCGCCAGCAGCTTGCGGCAGGGGGCGGACGAGCAGTACTTC
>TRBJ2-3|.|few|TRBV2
CASRVTGSDTQYF
TGTGCCAGCAGGGTCACCGGTTCCGATACGCAGTATTTT
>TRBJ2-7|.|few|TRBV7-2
CASSLLANYEQYF
TGTGCCAGCAGCTTACTAGCGAACTACGAGCAGTACTTC
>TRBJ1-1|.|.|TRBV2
CASRPRGSNTEAFF
TGTGCCAGCAGACCCCGCGGATCGAACACTGAAGCTTTCTTT
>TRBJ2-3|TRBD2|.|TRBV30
CAWSPRGGVTDTQYF
TGTGCCTGGAGTCCCCGCGGGGGAGTCACAGATACGCAGTATTTT
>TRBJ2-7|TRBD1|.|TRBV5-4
CASSATGAPEQYF
TGTGCCAGCAGCGCGACAGGGGCGCCCGAGCAGTACTTC
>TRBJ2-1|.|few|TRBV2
CASSVPVWEQFF
TGTGCCAGCAGTGTCCCAGTTTGGGAGCAGTTCTTC
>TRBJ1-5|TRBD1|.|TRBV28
CASGQVKGNQPQHF
TGTGCCAGCGGACAGGTCAAGGGCAATCAGCCCCAGCATTTT
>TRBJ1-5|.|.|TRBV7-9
CASSQGNQPQHF
TGTGCCAGCAGCCAGGGTAATCAGCCCCAGCATTTT
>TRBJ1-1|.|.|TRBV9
CASSVAVQEAEAFF
TGTGCCAGCAGCGTGGCGGTTCAAGAAGCTGAAGCTTTCTTT
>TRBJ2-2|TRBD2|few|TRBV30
CAWTLQRTSGRANTGELFF
TGTGCCTGGACCCTCCAAAGGACTAGCGGGAGAGCGAACACCGGGGAGCTGTTTTTT
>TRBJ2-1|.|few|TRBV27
CASSPRAWGNNEQFF
TGTGCCAGCAGTCCACGGGCATGGGGCAACAATGAGCAGTTCTTC